The rows below give T cell receptor beta chains drawn from one sample of a study of blood T cell repertoires in COVID-19. Method: immunoSEQ multiplex PCR; TCRdb's copy keeps in-frame clones and lacks some. Here the sample spans hundreds of thousands of clones, over 75% being singletons. What was sequenced was PBMCs or T cells enriched from blood (not recorded which). Receptor source: a man aged 18 to 30 who had recovered from COVID-19. CDR3s include the opening cysteine and the closing phenylalanine or tryptophan. A D gene is named only where the DNA matches it firmly. Not all rows give a size; the values are once, few, many and, for expanded clones, a class.

j_gene: TRBJ1-2
v_gene: TRBV24-1
abundance: -
d_gene: -
CDR3aa: CATSDFRGGGYTF
CDR3nt: TGTGCCACCAGTGATTTTAGGGGCGGCGGCTACACCTTC

j_gene: TRBJ2-5
v_gene: TRBV27
abundance: -
d_gene: TRBD1
CDR3aa: CASSFLQGAWETQYF
CDR3nt: TGTGCCAGCAGTTTTCTTCAGGGGGCGTGGGAGACCCAGTACTTC

j_gene: TRBJ2-7
v_gene: TRBV29-1
abundance: -
d_gene: -
CDR3aa: CSALLGGNEQYF
CDR3nt: TGCAGCGCCTTGTTGGGGGGAAACGAGCAGTACTTC

j_gene: TRBJ2-7
v_gene: TRBV10-3
abundance: -
d_gene: -
CDR3aa: CAISGQGIAGSEQYF
CDR3nt: TGTGCCATCTCGGGACAGGGCATAGCGGGGAGCGAGCAGTACTTC

j_gene: TRBJ1-2
v_gene: TRBV7-9
abundance: -
d_gene: -
CDR3aa: CASSYRDIDNYGYTF
CDR3nt: TGTGCCAGCAGCTACAGGGACATCGATAACTATGGCTACACCTTC

j_gene: TRBJ2-1
v_gene: TRBV5-1
abundance: -
d_gene: -
CDR3aa: CASSSQSRKNNEQFF
CDR3nt: TGCGCCAGCAGTTCGCAGTCGAGGAAGAACAATGAGCAGTTCTTC

j_gene: TRBJ2-2
v_gene: TRBV5-4
abundance: -
d_gene: TRBD2
CDR3aa: CASSLTGGAGELFF
CDR3nt: TGTGCCAGCAGCTTGACCGGGGGGGCCGGGGAGCTGTTTTTT

j_gene: TRBJ2-2
v_gene: TRBV7-2
abundance: -
d_gene: -
CDR3aa: CASSLEQGGLSGELFF
CDR3nt: TGTGCCAGCAGCTTAGAACAGGGAGGGCTTTCCGGGGAGCTGTTTTTT

j_gene: TRBJ1-1
v_gene: TRBV6-5
abundance: -
d_gene: -
CDR3aa: CASSSPGLETTEAFF
CDR3nt: TGTGCCAGCAGTTCCCCAGGGCTGGAGACCACTGAAGCTTTCTTT

j_gene: TRBJ2-1
v_gene: TRBV16
abundance: -
d_gene: -
CDR3aa: CASSQWPGTPGEQFF
CDR3nt: TGTGCCAGCAGCCAATGGCCAGGAACCCCCGGTGAGCAGTTCTTC

j_gene: TRBJ1-1
v_gene: TRBV18
abundance: -
d_gene: -
CDR3aa: CASSPFRDTKNTEAFF
CDR3nt: TGTGCCAGCTCACCGTTCCGGGACACAAAGAACACTGAAGCTTTCTTT

j_gene: TRBJ2-1
v_gene: TRBV28
abundance: -
d_gene: TRBD2
CDR3aa: CASSLPSGIYYNEQFF
CDR3nt: TGTGCCAGCAGTTTACCTAGCGGGATCTACTACAATGAGCAGTTCTTC

j_gene: TRBJ2-1
v_gene: TRBV7-7
abundance: -
d_gene: TRBD2
CDR3aa: CASSLLRGGAGEQFF
CDR3nt: TGTGCCAGCAGCTTACTCCGCGGGGGGGCGGGTGAGCAGTTCTTC

j_gene: TRBJ2-1
v_gene: TRBV19
abundance: -
d_gene: TRBD1
CDR3aa: CASSMGGTGGYNEQFF
CDR3nt: TGTGCCAGTAGTATGGGGGGGACAGGGGGCTACAATGAGCAGTTCTTC

j_gene: TRBJ1-1
v_gene: TRBV5-4
abundance: -
d_gene: -
CDR3aa: CASSLRGAMNTEAFF
CDR3nt: TGTGCCAGCAGCTTGCGGGGGGCGATGAACACTGAAGCTTTCTTT

j_gene: TRBJ2-3
v_gene: TRBV5-1
abundance: -
d_gene: TRBD2
CDR3aa: CASSLGGLDTPGLAGGRRDTQYF
CDR3nt: TGCGCCAGCAGCTTGGGGGGTCTGGACACCCCGGGACTAGCGGGGGGTCGCCGTGATACGCAGTATTTT

j_gene: TRBJ2-7
v_gene: TRBV11-2
abundance: -
d_gene: -
CDR3aa: CASSLWGDEQYF
CDR3nt: TGTGCCAGCAGCTTATGGGGGGACGAGCAGTACTTC

j_gene: TRBJ1-3
v_gene: TRBV7-8
abundance: -
d_gene: -
CDR3aa: CASSLSRSSNTIYF
CDR3nt: TGTGCCAGCAGCTTATCTAGGTCTTCGAACACCATATATTTT

j_gene: TRBJ1-1
v_gene: TRBV28
abundance: -
d_gene: TRBD1
CDR3aa: CASKPFTPGQRRTEAFF
CDR3nt: TGTGCCAGCAAACCATTTACCCCGGGACAGAGGCGAACTGAAGCTTTCTTT

j_gene: TRBJ2-4
v_gene: TRBV7-8
abundance: -
d_gene: -
CDR3aa: CASSRTVVAKNIQYF
CDR3nt: TGTGCCAGCAGCAGGACAGTCGTAGCCAAAAACATTCAGTACTTC

j_gene: TRBJ1-3
v_gene: TRBV18
abundance: -
d_gene: -
CDR3aa: CASSANNPSSGNTIYF
CDR3nt: TGTGCCAGCTCAGCCAACAACCCCAGCTCTGGAAACACCATATATTTT

j_gene: TRBJ1-5
v_gene: TRBV5-1
abundance: few
d_gene: -
CDR3aa: CASSLDGSNQPQHF
CDR3nt: TGCGCCAGCAGCTTGGACGGTAGCAATCAGCCCCAGCATTTT

j_gene: TRBJ2-1
v_gene: TRBV5-5
abundance: few
d_gene: -
CDR3aa: CASSLSGPSGNEQFF
CDR3nt: TGTGCCAGCAGCTTGAGCGGTCCTTCTGGCAATGAGCAGTTCTTC

j_gene: TRBJ2-1
v_gene: TRBV5-1
abundance: -
d_gene: TRBD1
CDR3aa: CASSSGTGIDEQFF
CDR3nt: TGCGCCAGCAGCTCCGGGACAGGGATTGATGAGCAGTTCTTC

j_gene: TRBJ2-7
v_gene: TRBV7-3
abundance: -
d_gene: TRBD2
CDR3aa: CASSSSGGAYEQYF
CDR3nt: TGTGCCAGCAGCTCCTCGGGAGGAGCTTACGAGCAGTACTTC

j_gene: TRBJ2-7
v_gene: TRBV4-1
abundance: -
d_gene: TRBD2
CDR3aa: CASSRSTSGDYEQYF
CDR3nt: TGCGCCAGCAGCCGGAGTACTAGCGGGGATTACGAGCAGTACTTC

j_gene: TRBJ2-6
v_gene: TRBV29-1
abundance: -
d_gene: -
CDR3aa: CSVTMDSSGANVLTF
CDR3nt: TGCAGCGTTACCATGGACAGCTCTGGGGCCAACGTCCTGACTTTC

j_gene: TRBJ1-6
v_gene: TRBV19
abundance: -
d_gene: TRBD1
CDR3aa: CASSIRGQASLVLHF
CDR3nt: TGTGCCAGTAGTATTCGGGGACAGGCCTCACTGGTCCTCCACTTT

j_gene: TRBJ1-6
v_gene: TRBV28
abundance: -
d_gene: TRBD1
CDR3aa: CASSLGRQGKSPLHF
CDR3nt: TGTGCCAGCAGTTTAGGCCGACAGGGAAAATCACCCCTCCACTTT

j_gene: TRBJ1-2
v_gene: TRBV7-9
abundance: -
d_gene: -
CDR3aa: CASSSGQIVFYGYTF
CDR3nt: TGTGCCAGCAGCTCAGGACAGATTGTTTTCTATGGCTACACCTTC

j_gene: TRBJ2-7
v_gene: TRBV9
abundance: -
d_gene: TRBD2
CDR3aa: CASSVGGTAPYEQYF
CDR3nt: TGTGCCAGCAGCGTGGGAGGGACGGCTCCCTACGAGCAGTACTTC

j_gene: TRBJ1-3
v_gene: TRBV6-1
abundance: once
d_gene: -
CDR3aa: CASSEGRGNTIYF
CDR3nt: TGTGCCAGCAGTGAAGGGAGAGGAAACACCATATATTTT

j_gene: TRBJ1-4
v_gene: TRBV19
abundance: -
d_gene: -
CDR3aa: CASRQGKLFF
CDR3nt: TGTGCCAGTAGGCAGGGAAAACTGTTTTTT

j_gene: TRBJ1-4
v_gene: TRBV6-5
abundance: -
d_gene: -
CDR3aa: CASRGKQALNEKLFF
CDR3nt: TGTGCCAGCAGGGGAAAACAGGCCCTTAATGAAAAACTGTTTTTT

j_gene: TRBJ2-1
v_gene: TRBV3-1/TRBV3-2
abundance: -
d_gene: -
CDR3aa: CASSQDPGGFLYNEQFF
CDR3nt: TGTGCCAGCAGCCAAGATCCAGGAGGGTTCCTCTACAATGAGCAGTTCTTC

j_gene: TRBJ1-1
v_gene: TRBV7-9
abundance: -
d_gene: -
CDR3aa: CASSLSGRGADTEAFF
CDR3nt: TGTGCCAGCAGCTTATCCGGAAGGGGCGCAGACACTGAAGCTTTCTTT

j_gene: TRBJ1-2
v_gene: TRBV6-5
abundance: -
d_gene: -
CDR3aa: CASTLRGGRNGYTF
CDR3nt: TGTGCCAGCACCTTACGCGGGGGCCGGAATGGCTACACCTTC

j_gene: TRBJ2-3
v_gene: TRBV7-3
abundance: -
d_gene: TRBD1
CDR3aa: CASSFTGGSSFSVTQYF
CDR3nt: TGTGCCAGCAGCTTCACAGGGGGATCTAGCTTTAGCGTTACGCAGTATTTT

j_gene: TRBJ2-1
v_gene: TRBV20-1
abundance: -
d_gene: -
CDR3aa: CSGGSYNEQFF
CDR3nt: TGCAGTGGAGGCTCCTACAATGAGCAGTTCTTC

j_gene: TRBJ2-5
v_gene: TRBV2
abundance: -
d_gene: -
CDR3aa: CASSFLQDGETQYF
CDR3nt: TGTGCCAGCAGTTTTCTACAGGACGGAGAGACCCAGTACTTC

j_gene: TRBJ1-1
v_gene: TRBV7-8
abundance: -
d_gene: -
CDR3aa: CASSLVTRAGYTEAFF
CDR3nt: TGTGCCAGCAGCTTAGTTACCAGGGCGGGGTACACTGAAGCTTTCTTT

j_gene: TRBJ1-5
v_gene: TRBV28
abundance: -
d_gene: TRBD1
CDR3aa: CASSSTGQDHQPQHF
CDR3nt: TGTGCCAGCAGTTCCACCGGACAGGATCATCAGCCCCAGCATTTT

j_gene: TRBJ2-7
v_gene: TRBV6-2/TRBV6-3
abundance: -
d_gene: -
CDR3aa: CASSIDSYEQYF
CDR3nt: TGTGCCAGCAGCATAGACAGCTACGAGCAGTACTTC

j_gene: TRBJ2-5
v_gene: TRBV4-1
abundance: -
d_gene: -
CDR3aa: CASSQDAHRELETQYF
CDR3nt: TGCGCCAGCAGCCAAGATGCTCACAGGGAGTTGGAGACCCAGTACTTC

j_gene: TRBJ1-1
v_gene: TRBV27
abundance: -
d_gene: TRBD1
CDR3aa: CASSLSAGGWGTEAFF
CDR3nt: TGTGCCAGCAGTTTATCGGCAGGGGGCTGGGGCACTGAAGCTTTCTTT

j_gene: TRBJ2-3
v_gene: TRBV9
abundance: -
d_gene: TRBD2
CDR3aa: CASSALPGLAGAVDTQYF
CDR3nt: TGTGCCAGCAGCGCGCTACCGGGACTAGCGGGAGCAGTAGATACGCAGTATTTT

j_gene: TRBJ1-2
v_gene: TRBV6-1
abundance: -
d_gene: TRBD1
CDR3aa: CASSEIAGGAYGYTF
CDR3nt: TGTGCCAGCAGTGAGATCGCAGGGGGCGCCTATGGCTACACCTTC

j_gene: TRBJ2-3
v_gene: TRBV6-2/TRBV6-3
abundance: -
d_gene: TRBD1
CDR3aa: CASSSGGADTQYF
CDR3nt: TGTGCCAGCAGTTCAGGGGGCGCGGATACGCAGTATTTT

j_gene: TRBJ1-4
v_gene: TRBV19
abundance: once
d_gene: -
CDR3aa: CATGGFATNEKLFF
CDR3nt: TGTGCCACGGGGGGTTTTGCAACTAATGAAAAACTGTTTTTT

j_gene: TRBJ2-1
v_gene: TRBV10-2
abundance: -
d_gene: -
CDR3aa: CASSGPENYYNEQFF
CDR3nt: TGCGCCAGCAGTGGCCCGGAGAACTACTACAATGAGCAGTTCTTC

j_gene: TRBJ1-2
v_gene: TRBV6-2/TRBV6-3
abundance: -
d_gene: TRBD1
CDR3aa: CASSHHGTDFNYGYTF
CDR3nt: TGTGCCAGCAGTCATCACGGGACAGACTTCAACTATGGCTACACCTTC

j_gene: TRBJ2-7
v_gene: TRBV27
abundance: -
d_gene: -
CDR3aa: CASRGRLGATSTYF
CDR3nt: TGTGCCAGCAGGGGGCGGTTGGGGGCTACGAGCACGTACTTC

j_gene: TRBJ1-1
v_gene: TRBV11-2
abundance: -
d_gene: -
CDR3aa: CASSLPGAEAFF
CDR3nt: TGTGCCAGCAGCCTCCCGGGTGCTGAAGCTTTCTTT

j_gene: TRBJ2-7
v_gene: TRBV5-6
abundance: -
d_gene: TRBD2
CDR3aa: CASRGLELYEQYF
CDR3nt: TGTGCCAGCAGGGGACTAGAACTCTACGAGCAGTACTTC

j_gene: TRBJ2-1
v_gene: TRBV5-1
abundance: -
d_gene: TRBD1
CDR3aa: CASSLEPGTGRNEQFF
CDR3nt: TGCGCCAGCAGCTTGGAGCCTGGGACAGGTCGCAATGAGCAGTTCTTC

j_gene: TRBJ2-7
v_gene: TRBV24-1
abundance: -
d_gene: -
CDR3aa: CATSDWNSYEQYF
CDR3nt: TGTGCCACCAGTGATTGGAACAGCTACGAGCAGTACTTC

j_gene: TRBJ1-3
v_gene: TRBV6-5
abundance: -
d_gene: -
CDR3aa: CASSYQGKASGNTIYF
CDR3nt: TGTGCCAGCAGTTACCAGGGGAAGGCCTCTGGAAACACCATATATTTT